At least ten counts were recorded for the clone carrying this T cell receptor (beta chain). The record originates from a study of neurological immune-mediated disorders. One entry per CDR3 protein results from TCRdb running MiXCR on the 5' RACE reads. The table lists about 18,000 distinct CDR3 sequences, about 10% of them singletons. This CDR3 spans 14 amino acids. The germline V and J ends were trimmed by 0 bases and 3 bases, with 9 bases remaining between them. Germline CDR1 and CDR2: MNHNY and SVGAGI (reference sequence). The sample consisted of CD8+ T cells from blood. The receptor comes from a woman between 45 and 65 years old in good health. The chain combines TRBV6-6 with TRBJ2-7, with a weak D call TRBD2 (6 bases). CDR3 in amino acids: CASSYSAGFYEQYF. The CDR3 DNA reads as TGTGCCAGCAGTTACTCGGCGGGATTCTACGAGCAGTACTTC.